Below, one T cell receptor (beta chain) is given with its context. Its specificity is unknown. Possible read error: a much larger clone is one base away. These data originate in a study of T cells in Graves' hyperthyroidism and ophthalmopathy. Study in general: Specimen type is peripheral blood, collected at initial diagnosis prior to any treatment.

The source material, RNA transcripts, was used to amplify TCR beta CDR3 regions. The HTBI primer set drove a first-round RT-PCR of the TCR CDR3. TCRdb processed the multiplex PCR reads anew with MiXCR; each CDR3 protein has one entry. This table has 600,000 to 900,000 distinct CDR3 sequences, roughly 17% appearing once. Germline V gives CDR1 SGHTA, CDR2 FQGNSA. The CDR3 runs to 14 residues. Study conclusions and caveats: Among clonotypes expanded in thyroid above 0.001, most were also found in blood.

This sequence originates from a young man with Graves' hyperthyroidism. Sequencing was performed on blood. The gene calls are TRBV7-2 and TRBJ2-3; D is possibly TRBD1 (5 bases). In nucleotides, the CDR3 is TGTGCCGGCAGCTTCACCAGGGCGACAGATACGCAGTATTTT. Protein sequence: CAGSFTRATDTQYF.